The rows below give T cell receptor beta chains drawn from one sample of a study of T-cell reconstitution after alpha-beta-depleted transplantation in children. A single record per CDR3 protein comes from TCRdb applying MiXCR to the PCR reads. This sample has some 300,000 distinct CDR3 sequences, with approximately 7.3% found just once. Sequenced here: peripheral blood, sampled 360 days after TCRalphabeta/CD19-depleted stem cell transplant. These receptors all stem from a female patient under 10 years old who had a stem cell transplant for Fanconi anemia, so the T cells may come from the graft donor. Both conserved end residues are part of each CDR3. D genes are given only for firm matches. Size is omitted from some rows. Given values are once, few, many or a class for expanded clones.

D	size	V	J	DNA	CDR3
TRBD2	few	TRBV18	TRBJ2-3	TGTGCCAGCTCACCACGGCCTAGCGGGGGGTCAGATACGCAGTATTTT	CASSPRPSGGSDTQYF
.	many	TRBV6-5	TRBJ1-2	TGTGCCAGCAGTTACTCAGGGGTTAAGAACTATGGCTACACCTTC	CASSYSGVKNYGYTF
TRBD1	many	TRBV15	TRBJ2-5	TGTGCCACCAGCAGAGGAGGGGCTACAGGGGACCGCCAAGAGACCCAGTACTTC	CATSRGGATGDRQETQYF
.	many	TRBV29-1	TRBJ2-3	TGCAGCGTTGTCTATTCCAGCGGGGAAAGGGGGGCGCAGTATTTT	CSVVYSSGERGAQYF
.	many	TRBV6-1	TRBJ2-3	TGTGCCAGCAGTGTAGAGGGCCAGACTATACCCTCGGAGCAGTATTTT	CASSVEGQTIPSEQYF
.	many	TRBV13	TRBJ1-1	TGTGCCAGCAGCCAAGGGAGGGCCCAACCCATGAACACTGAAGCTTTCTTT	CASSQGRAQPMNTEAFF
TRBD2	.	TRBV7-9	TRBJ2-7	TGTGCCAGCGCGGGAGGGGGGGGCGAGCAGTACTTC	CASAGGGGEQYF
.	few	TRBV11-3	TRBJ2-1	TGTGCCAGCAGCTTCCACTTAGGGACCAACAATGAGCAGTTCTTC	CASSFHLGTNNEQFF
TRBD1	.	TRBV6-1	TRBJ2-2	TGTGCCAGCAGTGAACCGGGACAGGGAACCGGGGAGCTGTTTTTT	CASSEPGQGTGELFF
.	.	TRBV28	TRBJ2-3	TGTGCCAGCAGTCCCGACAGGACTAGCACAGATACGCAGTATTTT	CASSPDRTSTDTQYF
TRBD2	few	TRBV6-1	TRBJ2-7	TGTGCCAGCAGGGATCCCGGGACTAGCGGGTCCTACGAGCAGTACTTC	CASRDPGTSGSYEQYF
.	.	TRBV4-2	TRBJ2-3	TGTGCCAGCAGCCCCATGGACAGCTCTAGCACAGATACGCAGTATTTT	CASSPMDSSSTDTQYF
TRBD1	many	TRBV12-3/TRBV12-4	TRBJ1-5	TGTGCCAGCAGTTTTGGACAGGGGGAGAGGGAGCCCCAGCATTTT	CASSFGQGEREPQHF
.	many	TRBV29-1	TRBJ1-1	TGCAGCGTTGTAGGGCTCGGCAACACTGAAGCTTTCTTT	CSVVGLGNTEAFF
.	.	TRBV4-2	TRBJ1-2	TGTGCCAGCAGCCAAGAGTTAGGCGCCCCTATTTCTGTTGGCTACACCTTC	CASSQELGAPISVGYTF
TRBD1	few	TRBV5-1	TRBJ1-2	TGCGCCAGCAGCTTGGGGGGACAGGGGGTCTTCGTCGGCTACACCTTC	CASSLGGQGVFVGYTF
.	few	TRBV20-1	TRBJ2-1	TGCAGTGCTAGTGGCAGGGTGGGCTCCTACAATGAGCAGTTCTTC	CSASGRVGSYNEQFF
.	.	TRBV4-3	TRBJ2-5	TGCGCCAGCAGCCAAGATCTAGCACAGGGAGGTGAGACCCAGTACTTC	CASSQDLAQGGETQYF
.	many	TRBV10-3	TRBJ1-5	TGTGCCATCAGTGGCAGCAATCAGCCCCAGCATTTT	CAISGSNQPQHF
.	many	TRBV12-3/TRBV12-4	TRBJ2-1	TGTGCCAGCAGTTTAAACCCTCTCTCCTACAATGAGCAGTTCTTC	CASSLNPLSYNEQFF
.	few	TRBV7-2	TRBJ1-5	TGTGCCAGCAGCTTAGTTTTGGGTGGTCAGCCCCAGCATTTT	CASSLVLGGQPQHF
.	.	TRBV7-3	TRBJ2-5	TGTGCCTGCAGTTCCACATCCTCAGGATACAATATCCAAGAGACCCAGTACTTC	CACSSTSSGYNIQETQYF
.	many	TRBV5-5	TRBJ2-7	TGTGCCAGCAGCTCCGGACCTCAAAGGGGGAACGAGCAGTACTTC	CASSSGPQRGNEQYF
TRBD2	many	TRBV7-2	TRBJ2-2	TGTGCCAGCAGCACCTCGGAACTAGCGGGAGTTGACGGGGAGCTGTTTTTT	CASSTSELAGVDGELFF
.	many	TRBV15	TRBJ1-1	TGTGCCACCAGAAGCCCTGGATCGGGGGCAACTGAAGCTTTCTTT	CATRSPGSGATEAFF
.	.	TRBV25-1	TRBJ2-2	TGTGCCAGCAGTACGAAGCTCACCGGGGAGCTGTTTTTT	CASSTKLTGELFF
.	many	TRBV12-3/TRBV12-4	TRBJ2-1	TGTGCCAGCACCAGGGACTCTCATGAGCAGTTCTTC	CASTRDSHEQFF
.	.	TRBV12-3/TRBV12-4	TRBJ2-7	TGTGCCAGCAGTTTAGAGACAGGGAGGGACGAGCAGTACTTC	CASSLETGRDEQYF
.	.	TRBV9	TRBJ1-6	TGTGCCAGCAGCGTCACCAGGGATAATTCACCCCTCCACTTT	CASSVTRDNSPLHF
.	.	TRBV6-5	TRBJ2-4	TGTGCCAGCAGTTACGCAGGGGAGGCCAAAAACATTCAGTACTTC	CASSYAGEAKNIQYF
TRBD1	few	TRBV9	TRBJ2-1	TGTGCCAGCAGCGTATGGGGACAGGGGGGCAATGAGCAGTTCTTC	CASSVWGQGGNEQFF
.	few	TRBV12-3/TRBV12-4	TRBJ1-1	TGTGCCAGCAGGTGGAGGCAATACACTGAAGCTTTCTTT	CASRWRQYTEAFF
.	.	TRBV28	TRBJ1-4	TGTGCCAGCAGGCTAAAGGGATTAGAAAAACTGTTTTTT	CASRLKGLEKLFF
TRBD2	.	TRBV7-3	TRBJ2-3	TGTGCCAGCAGCTTAGAACTACTAGCGACGCAGTATTTT	CASSLELLATQYF
TRBD2	many	TRBV20-1	TRBJ2-5	TGCAGTGCTAGAGCCTGGAGACTAGCGGTGATGGGGGAGACCCAGTACTTC	CSARAWRLAVMGETQYF
.	few	TRBV7-9	TRBJ2-3	TGTGCCAGCAGCATTCACAGGGATCTCACAGATACGCAGTATTTT	CASSIHRDLTDTQYF
.	many	TRBV20-1	TRBJ2-1	TGCAGTGCTAGATTTGGCCGCCGCAATGAGCAGTTCTTC	CSARFGRRNEQFF
.	many	TRBV10-3	TRBJ2-1	TGTGCCATCTCACCGGGTTTGTCCTACAATGAGCAGTTCTTC	CAISPGLSYNEQFF
.	.	TRBV11-3	TRBJ2-3	TGTGCCAGCAGCGACAGGTCCACAGATACGCAGTATTTT	CASSDRSTDTQYF